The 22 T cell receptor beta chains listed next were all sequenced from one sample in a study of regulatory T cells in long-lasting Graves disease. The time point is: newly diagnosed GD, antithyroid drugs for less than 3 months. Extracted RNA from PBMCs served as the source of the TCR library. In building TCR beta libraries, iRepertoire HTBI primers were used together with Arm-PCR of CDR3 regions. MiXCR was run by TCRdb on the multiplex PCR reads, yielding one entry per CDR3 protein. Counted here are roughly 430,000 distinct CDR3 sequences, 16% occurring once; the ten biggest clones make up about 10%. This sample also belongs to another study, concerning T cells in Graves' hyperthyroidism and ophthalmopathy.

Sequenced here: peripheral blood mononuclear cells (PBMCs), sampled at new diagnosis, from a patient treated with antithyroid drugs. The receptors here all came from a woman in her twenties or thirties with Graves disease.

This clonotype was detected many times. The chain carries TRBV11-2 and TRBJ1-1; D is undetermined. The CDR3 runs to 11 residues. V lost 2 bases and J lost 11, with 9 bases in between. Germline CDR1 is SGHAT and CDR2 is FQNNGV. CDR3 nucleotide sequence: TGTGCCAGCAGCTTAAACAGTGGGGCTTTCTTT. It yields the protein CASSLNSGAFF.

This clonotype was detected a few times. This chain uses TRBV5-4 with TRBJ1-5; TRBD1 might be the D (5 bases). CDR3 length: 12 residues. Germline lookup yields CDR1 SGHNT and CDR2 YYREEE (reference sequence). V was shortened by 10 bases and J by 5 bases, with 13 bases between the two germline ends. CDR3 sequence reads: CAYTGGYQPQHF. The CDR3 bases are TGTGCCTATACGGGGGGGTATCAGCCCCAGCATTTT.

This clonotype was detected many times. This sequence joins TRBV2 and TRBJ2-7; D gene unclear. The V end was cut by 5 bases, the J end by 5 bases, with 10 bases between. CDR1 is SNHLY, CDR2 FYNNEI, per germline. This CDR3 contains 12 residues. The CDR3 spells CASSSQSDEQYF. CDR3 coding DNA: TGTGCCAGCAGTAGCCAGTCGGACGAGCAGTACTTC.

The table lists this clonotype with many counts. The CDR3 DNA reads as TGTGCCACCAGCATCCTCACCGGGACAGCCCGGGGAGCGCAGTTCTTC. Protein sequence: CATSILTGTARGAQFF. The rearrangement uses TRBV15 and TRBJ2-1; 7 bases map to TRBD1. The CDR3 length is 16 residues. Germline values: CDR1 LNHNV, CDR2 YYDKDF (reference sequence). J lost 12 bases, V lost 4 bases, and 18 bases had no gene match.

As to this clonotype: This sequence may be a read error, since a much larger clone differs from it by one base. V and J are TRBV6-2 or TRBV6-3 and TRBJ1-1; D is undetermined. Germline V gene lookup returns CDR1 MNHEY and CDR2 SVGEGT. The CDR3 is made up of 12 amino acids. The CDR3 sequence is CTSSEVPRAAFF. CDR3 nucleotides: TGTACCAGCAGTGAAGTTCCGAGGGCAGCTTTCTTT.

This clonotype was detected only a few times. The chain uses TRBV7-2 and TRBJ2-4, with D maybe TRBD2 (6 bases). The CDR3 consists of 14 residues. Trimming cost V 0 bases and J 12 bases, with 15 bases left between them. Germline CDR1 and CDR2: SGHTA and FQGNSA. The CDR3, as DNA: TGTGCCAGCAGCTTAGCGTATCCGGGAGTTGGTCAGTACTTC. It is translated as CASSLAYPGVGQYF.

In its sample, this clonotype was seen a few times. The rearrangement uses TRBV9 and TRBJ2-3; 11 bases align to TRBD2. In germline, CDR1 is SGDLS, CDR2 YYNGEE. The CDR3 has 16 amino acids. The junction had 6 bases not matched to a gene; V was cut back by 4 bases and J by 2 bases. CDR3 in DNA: TGTGCCAGCAGCAACGGGACTAGCGGAAACACAGATACGCAGTATTTT. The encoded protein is CASSNGTSGNTDTQYF.

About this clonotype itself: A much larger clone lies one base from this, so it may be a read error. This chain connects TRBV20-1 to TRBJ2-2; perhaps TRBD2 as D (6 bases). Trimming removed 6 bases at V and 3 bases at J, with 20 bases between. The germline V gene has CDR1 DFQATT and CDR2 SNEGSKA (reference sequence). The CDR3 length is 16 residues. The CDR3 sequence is CSATWEEGGDTGELFF. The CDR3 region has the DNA TGCAGTGCGACTTGGGAGGAGGGTGGGGACACCGGGGAGCTGTTTTTT.

For the CDR3, the DNA is TGTGCCAGTAGCCTAACACTAGCCCAGAGACACGTTGAGCAGTTCTTC. Translating gives CASSLTLAQRHVEQFF. The V and J genes are TRBV19 and TRBJ2-1, with D tentatively TRBD2 (6 bases). The V and J ends lost 6 bases and 9 bases respectively, with 24 bases between them. There are 16 residues in the CDR3. The germline V gene has CDR1 LNHDA and CDR2 SQIVND (reference sequence).

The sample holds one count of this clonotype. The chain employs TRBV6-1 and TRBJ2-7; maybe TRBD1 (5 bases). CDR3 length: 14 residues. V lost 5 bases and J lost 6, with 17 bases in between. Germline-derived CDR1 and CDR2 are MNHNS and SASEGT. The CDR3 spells CASSLKGETCEQYF. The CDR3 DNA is TGTGCCAGCAGTCTTAAAGGGGAAACCTGCGAGCAGTACTTC.

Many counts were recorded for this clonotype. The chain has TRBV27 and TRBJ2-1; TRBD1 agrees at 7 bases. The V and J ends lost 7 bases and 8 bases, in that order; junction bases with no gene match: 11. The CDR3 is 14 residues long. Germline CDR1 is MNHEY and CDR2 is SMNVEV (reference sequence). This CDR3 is CASTGTAQGHEQFF. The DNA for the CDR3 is TGTGCCAGCACCGGGACAGCACAGGGCCATGAGCAGTTCTTC.

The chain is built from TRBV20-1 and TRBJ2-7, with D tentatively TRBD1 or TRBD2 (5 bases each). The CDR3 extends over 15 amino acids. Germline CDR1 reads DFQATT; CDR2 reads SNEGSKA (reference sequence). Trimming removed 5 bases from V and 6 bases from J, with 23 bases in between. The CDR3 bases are TGCAGTGCTCCAAGAGGAGCCATCGGGGACGGCGAGCAGTACTTC. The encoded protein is CSAPRGAIGDGEQYF.

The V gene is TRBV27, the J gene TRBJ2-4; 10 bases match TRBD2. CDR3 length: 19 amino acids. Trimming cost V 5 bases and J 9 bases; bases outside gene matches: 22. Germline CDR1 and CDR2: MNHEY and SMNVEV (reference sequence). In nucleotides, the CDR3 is TGTGCCAGCAGTCCCTGGTTAGCGGGAGGCCCCGGCTGGATCGCCATTCAGTACTTC. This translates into CASSPWLAGGPGWIAIQYF.

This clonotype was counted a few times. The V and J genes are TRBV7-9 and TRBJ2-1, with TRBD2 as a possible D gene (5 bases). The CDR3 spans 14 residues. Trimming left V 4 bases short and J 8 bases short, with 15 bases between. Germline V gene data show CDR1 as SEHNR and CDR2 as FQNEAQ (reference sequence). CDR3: CASSSSGVEDEQFF. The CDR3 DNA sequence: TGTGCCAGCAGCTCGAGCGGAGTAGAGGATGAGCAGTTCTTC.

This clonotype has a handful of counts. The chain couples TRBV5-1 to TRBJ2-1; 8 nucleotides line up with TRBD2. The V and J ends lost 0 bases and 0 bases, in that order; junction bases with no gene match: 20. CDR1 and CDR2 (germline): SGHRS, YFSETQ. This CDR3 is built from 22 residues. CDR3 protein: CASSLERYLGVAGPSSYNEQFF. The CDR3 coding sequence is TGCGCCAGCAGCTTGGAGAGGTACCTTGGGGTAGCGGGACCCAGCTCCTACAATGAGCAGTTCTTC.

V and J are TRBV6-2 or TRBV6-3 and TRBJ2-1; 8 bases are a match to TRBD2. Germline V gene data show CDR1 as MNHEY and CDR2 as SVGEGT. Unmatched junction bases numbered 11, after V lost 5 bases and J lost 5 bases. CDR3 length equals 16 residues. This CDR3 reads CASSPRAGELDNEQFF. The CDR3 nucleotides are TGTGCCAGCAGTCCGAGAGCGGGAGAACTGGACAATGAGCAGTTCTTC.

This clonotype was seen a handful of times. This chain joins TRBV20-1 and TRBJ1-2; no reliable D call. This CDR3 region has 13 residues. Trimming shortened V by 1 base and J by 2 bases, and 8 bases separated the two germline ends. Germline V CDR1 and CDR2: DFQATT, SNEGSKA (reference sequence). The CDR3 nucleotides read TGCAGTGCTAGAGGTCAGATAAACTATGGCTACACCTTC. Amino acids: CSARGQINYGYTF.

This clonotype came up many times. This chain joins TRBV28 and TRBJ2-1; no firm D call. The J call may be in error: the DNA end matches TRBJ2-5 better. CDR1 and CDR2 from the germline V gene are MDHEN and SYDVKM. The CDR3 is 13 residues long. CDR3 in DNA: TGTGCCAGCAGTTTATCTGGGAAAGAGACCCAGTACTTC. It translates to CASSLSGKETQYF.

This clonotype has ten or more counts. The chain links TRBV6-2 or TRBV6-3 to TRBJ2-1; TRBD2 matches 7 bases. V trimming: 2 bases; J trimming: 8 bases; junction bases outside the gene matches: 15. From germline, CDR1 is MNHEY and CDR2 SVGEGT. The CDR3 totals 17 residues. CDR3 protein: CASSYRGWGGSGDEQFF. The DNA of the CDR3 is TGTGCCAGCAGTTACCGGGGGTGGGGAGGGAGTGGGGATGAGCAGTTCTTC.

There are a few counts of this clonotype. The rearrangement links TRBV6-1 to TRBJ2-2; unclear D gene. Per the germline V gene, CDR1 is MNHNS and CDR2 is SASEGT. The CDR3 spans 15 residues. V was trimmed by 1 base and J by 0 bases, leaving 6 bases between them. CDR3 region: CASSEVVANTGELFF. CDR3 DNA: TGTGCCAGCAGTGAAGTAGTCGCGAACACCGGGGAGCTGTTTTTT.

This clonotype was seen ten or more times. CDR3 protein: CASSSRPGGPLLKGHTIYF. The CDR3 DNA sequence: TGTGCCAGCAGCTCTCGGCCCGGGGGCCCGCTCCTTAAGGGACACACCATATATTTT. V and J are TRBV7-2 and TRBJ1-3, with D possibly being TRBD1 (6 bases). The ends were cut back, 4 bases at V and 8 bases at J, with 30 bases in the middle. In germline, CDR1 is SGHTA, CDR2 FQGNSA. This CDR3 is built from 19 residues.

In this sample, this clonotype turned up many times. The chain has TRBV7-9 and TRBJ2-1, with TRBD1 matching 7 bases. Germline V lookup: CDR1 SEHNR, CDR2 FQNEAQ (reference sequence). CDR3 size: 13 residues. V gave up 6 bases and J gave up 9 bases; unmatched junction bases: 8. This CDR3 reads CASRNTGDFEQFF. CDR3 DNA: TGTGCCAGCAGAAATACAGGGGATTTTGAGCAGTTCTTC.